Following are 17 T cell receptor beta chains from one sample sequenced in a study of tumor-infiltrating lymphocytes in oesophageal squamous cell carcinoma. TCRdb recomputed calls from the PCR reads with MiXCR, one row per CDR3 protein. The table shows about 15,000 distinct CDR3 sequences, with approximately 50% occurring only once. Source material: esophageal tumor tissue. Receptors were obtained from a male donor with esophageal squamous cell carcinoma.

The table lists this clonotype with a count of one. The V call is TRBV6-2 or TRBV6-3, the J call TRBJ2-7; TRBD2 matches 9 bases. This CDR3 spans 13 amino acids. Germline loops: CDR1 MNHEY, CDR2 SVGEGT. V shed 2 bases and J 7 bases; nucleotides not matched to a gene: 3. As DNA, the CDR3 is TGTGCCAGCAGTTACGCGGGACTAGCTGAGCAGTACTTC. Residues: CASSYAGLAEQYF.

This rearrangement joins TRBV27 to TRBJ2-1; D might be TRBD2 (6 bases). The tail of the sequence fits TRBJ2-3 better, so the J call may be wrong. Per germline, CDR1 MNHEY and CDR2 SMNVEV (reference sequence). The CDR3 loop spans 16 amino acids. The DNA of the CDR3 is TGTGCCAGCAGTCTCACGCCCGGGACTAGCACAGATACGCAGTATTTT. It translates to CASSLTPGTSTDTQYF.

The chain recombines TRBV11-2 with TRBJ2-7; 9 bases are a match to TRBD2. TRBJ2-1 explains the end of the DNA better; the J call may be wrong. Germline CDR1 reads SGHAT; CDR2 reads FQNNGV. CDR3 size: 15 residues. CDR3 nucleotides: TGTGCCAGCACCGATTATAGCGGGAGTTTGAATGAGCAGTTCTTC. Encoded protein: CASTDYSGSLNEQFF.

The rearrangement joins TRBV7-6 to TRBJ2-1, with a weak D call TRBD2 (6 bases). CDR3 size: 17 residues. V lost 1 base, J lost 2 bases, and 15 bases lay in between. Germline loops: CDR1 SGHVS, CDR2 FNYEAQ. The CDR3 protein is CASSLEGTSIPYNEQFF. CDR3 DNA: TGTGCCAGCAGCTTAGAAGGAACTAGCATCCCCTACAATGAGCAGTTCTTC.

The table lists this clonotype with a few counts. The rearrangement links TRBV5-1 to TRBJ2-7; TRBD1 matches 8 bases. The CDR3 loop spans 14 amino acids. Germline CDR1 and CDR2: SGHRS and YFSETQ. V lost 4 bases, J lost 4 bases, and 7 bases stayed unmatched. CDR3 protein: CASSLQGEVYEQYF. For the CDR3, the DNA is TGCGCCAGCAGCCTACAGGGGGAAGTGTACGAGCAGTACTTC.

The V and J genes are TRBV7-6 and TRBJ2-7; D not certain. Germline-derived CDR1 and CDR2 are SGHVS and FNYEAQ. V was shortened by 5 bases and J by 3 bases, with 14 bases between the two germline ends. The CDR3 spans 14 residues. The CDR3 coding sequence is TGTGCCAGCAGCGCGACTGTTATGGGCTACGAGCAGTACTTC. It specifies CASSATVMGYEQYF.

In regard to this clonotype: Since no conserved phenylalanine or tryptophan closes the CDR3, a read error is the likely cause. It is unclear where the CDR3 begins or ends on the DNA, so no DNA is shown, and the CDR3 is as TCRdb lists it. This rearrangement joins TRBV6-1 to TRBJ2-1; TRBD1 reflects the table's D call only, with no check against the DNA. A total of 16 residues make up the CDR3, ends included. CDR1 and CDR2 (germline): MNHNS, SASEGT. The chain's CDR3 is CASSVQGSNYGYTFGS.

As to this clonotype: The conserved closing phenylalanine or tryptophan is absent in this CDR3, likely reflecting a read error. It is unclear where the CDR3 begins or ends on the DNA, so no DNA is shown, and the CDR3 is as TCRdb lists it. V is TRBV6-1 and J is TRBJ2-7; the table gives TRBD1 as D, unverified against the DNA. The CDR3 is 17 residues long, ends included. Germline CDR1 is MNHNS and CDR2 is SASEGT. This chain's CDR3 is CASKVNRATYNEQYFGA.

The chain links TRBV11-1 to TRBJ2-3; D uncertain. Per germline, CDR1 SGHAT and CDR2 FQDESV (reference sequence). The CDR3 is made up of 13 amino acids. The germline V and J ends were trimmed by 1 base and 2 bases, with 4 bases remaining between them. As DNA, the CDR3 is TGTGCCAGCAGCTTAGTCACCACAGATACGCAGTATTTT. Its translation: CASSLVTTDTQYF.

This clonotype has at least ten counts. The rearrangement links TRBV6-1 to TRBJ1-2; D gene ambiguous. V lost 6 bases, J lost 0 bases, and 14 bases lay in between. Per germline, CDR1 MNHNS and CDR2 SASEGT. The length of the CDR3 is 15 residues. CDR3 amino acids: CASRTSTHTNYGYTF. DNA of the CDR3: TGTGCCAGCAGGACCTCGACACACACTAACTATGGCTACACCTTC.

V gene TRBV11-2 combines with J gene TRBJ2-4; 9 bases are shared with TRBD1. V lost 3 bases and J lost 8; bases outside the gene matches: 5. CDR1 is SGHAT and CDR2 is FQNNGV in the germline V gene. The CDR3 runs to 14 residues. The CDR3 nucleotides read TGTGCCAGCAGCTTGACGGACAGGGGACACATTCAGTACTTC. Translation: CASSLTDRGHIQYF.

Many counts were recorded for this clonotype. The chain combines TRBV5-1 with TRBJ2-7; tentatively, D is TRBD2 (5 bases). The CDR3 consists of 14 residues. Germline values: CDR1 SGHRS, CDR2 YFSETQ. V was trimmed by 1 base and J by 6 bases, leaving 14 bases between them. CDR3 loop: CASSLSTSGSEQYF. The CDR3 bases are TGCGCCAGCAGCTTGAGTACTAGTGGCAGCGAGCAGTACTTC. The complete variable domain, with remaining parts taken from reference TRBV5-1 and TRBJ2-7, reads KAGVTQTPRYLIKTRGQQVTLSCSPISGHRSVSWYQQTPGQGLQFLFEYFSETQRNKGNFPGRFSGRQFSNSRSEMNVSTLELGDSALYLCASSLSTSGSEQYFGPGTRLTVT.

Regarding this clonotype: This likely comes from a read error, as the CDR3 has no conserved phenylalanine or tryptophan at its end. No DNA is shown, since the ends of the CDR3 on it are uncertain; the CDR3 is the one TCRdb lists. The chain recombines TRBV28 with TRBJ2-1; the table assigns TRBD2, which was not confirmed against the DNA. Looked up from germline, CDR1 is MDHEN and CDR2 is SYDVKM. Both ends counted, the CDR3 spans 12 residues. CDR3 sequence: CASSGSSQYFGS.

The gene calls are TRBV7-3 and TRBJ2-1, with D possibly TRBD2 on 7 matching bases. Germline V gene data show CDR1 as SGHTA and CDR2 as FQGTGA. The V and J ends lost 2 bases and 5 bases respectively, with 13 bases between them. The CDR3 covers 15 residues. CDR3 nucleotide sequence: TGTGCCAGCAGCTTAGCGGCGGGGGCCCACAATGAGCAGTTCTTC. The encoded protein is CASSLAAGAHNEQFF.

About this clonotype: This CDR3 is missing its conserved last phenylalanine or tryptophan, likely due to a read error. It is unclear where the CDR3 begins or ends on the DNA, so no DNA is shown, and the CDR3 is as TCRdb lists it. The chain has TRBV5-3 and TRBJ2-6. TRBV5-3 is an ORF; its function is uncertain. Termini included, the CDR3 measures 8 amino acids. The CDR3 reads CASSLGVT.

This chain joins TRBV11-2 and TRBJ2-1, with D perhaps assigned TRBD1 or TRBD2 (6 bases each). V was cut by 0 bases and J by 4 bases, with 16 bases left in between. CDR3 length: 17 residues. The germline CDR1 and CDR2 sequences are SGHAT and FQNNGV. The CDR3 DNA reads TGTGCCAGCAGCTTAGATCTCGGGGGACATGAGTACAATGAGCAGTTCTTC. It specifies CASSLDLGGHEYNEQFF.

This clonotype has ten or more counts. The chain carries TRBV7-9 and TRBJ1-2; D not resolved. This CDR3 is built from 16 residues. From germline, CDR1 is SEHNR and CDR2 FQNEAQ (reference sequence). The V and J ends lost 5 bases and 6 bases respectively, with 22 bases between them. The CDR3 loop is CASSIIGVTPQDGYTF. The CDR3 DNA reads TGTGCCAGCAGCATAATAGGTGTCACGCCACAAGATGGCTACACCTTC. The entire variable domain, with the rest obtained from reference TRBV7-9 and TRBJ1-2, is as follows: DTGVSQNPRHKITKRGQNVTFRCDPISEHNRLYWYRQTLGQGPEFLTYFQNEAQLEKSRLLSDRFSAERPKGSFSTLEIQRTEQGDSAMYLCASSIIGVTPQDGYTFGSGTRLTVV.